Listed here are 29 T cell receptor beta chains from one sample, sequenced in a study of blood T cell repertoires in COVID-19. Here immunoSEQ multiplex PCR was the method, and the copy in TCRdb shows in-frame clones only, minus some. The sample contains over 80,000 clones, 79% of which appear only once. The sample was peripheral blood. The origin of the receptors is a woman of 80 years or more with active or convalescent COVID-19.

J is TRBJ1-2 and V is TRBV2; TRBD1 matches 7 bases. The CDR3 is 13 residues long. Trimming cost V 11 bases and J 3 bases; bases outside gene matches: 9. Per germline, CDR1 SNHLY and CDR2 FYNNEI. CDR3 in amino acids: CAGRRDSHYGYTF. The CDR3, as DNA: TGTGCCGGGCGGAGGGACAGTCACTATGGCTACACCTTC.

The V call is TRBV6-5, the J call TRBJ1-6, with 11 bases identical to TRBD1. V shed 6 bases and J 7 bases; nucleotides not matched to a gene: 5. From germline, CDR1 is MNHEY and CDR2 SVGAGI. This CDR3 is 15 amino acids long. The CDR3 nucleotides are TGTGCCAGCAGCTGGGGGGACAGGGGGAATTCACCCCTCCACTTT. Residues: CASSWGDRGNSPLHF.

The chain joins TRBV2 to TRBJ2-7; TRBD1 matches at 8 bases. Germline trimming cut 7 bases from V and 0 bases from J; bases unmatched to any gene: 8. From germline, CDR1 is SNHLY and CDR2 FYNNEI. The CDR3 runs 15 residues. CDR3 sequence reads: CASKFGQGSSYEQYF. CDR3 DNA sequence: TGTGCCAGCAAGTTCGGACAGGGCTCCTCCTACGAGCAGTACTTC.

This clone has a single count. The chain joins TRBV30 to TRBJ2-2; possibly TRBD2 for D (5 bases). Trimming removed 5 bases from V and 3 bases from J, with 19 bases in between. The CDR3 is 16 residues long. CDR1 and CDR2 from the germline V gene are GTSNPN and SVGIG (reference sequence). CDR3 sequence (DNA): TGTGCCTGGCTTCGGAGGAAGGCCGGTCACACCGGGGAGCTGTTTTTT. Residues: CAWLRRKAGHTGELFF.

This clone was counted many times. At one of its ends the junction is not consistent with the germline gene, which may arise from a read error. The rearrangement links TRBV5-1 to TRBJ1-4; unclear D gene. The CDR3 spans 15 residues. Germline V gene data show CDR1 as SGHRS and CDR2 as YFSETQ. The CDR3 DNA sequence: TGTGCCAGCAGCTCCTATCGGGGTGGTGATGAAAAACTGTTTTTT. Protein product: CASSSYRGGDEKLFF.

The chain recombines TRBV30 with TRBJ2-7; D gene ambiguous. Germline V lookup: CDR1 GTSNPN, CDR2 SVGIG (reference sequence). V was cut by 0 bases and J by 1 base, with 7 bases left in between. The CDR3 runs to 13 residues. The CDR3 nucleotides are TGTGCCTGGAGTGTACCGGGTTCCTACGAGCAGTACTTC. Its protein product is CAWSVPGSYEQYF.

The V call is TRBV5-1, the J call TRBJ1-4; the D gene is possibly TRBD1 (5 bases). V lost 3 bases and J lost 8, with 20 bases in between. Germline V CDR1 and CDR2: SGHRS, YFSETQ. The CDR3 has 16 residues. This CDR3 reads CASSSRGFRRGEKLFF. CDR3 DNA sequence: TGCGCCAGCAGCTCCCGTGGTTTCCGACGGGGGGAAAAACTGTTTTTT.

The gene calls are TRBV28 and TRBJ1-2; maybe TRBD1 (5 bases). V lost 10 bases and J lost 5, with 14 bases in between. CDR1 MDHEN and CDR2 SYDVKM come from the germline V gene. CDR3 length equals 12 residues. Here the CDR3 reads CATGRGGYGYTF. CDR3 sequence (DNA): TGTGCCACAGGGCGGGGAGGATATGGCTACACCTTC.

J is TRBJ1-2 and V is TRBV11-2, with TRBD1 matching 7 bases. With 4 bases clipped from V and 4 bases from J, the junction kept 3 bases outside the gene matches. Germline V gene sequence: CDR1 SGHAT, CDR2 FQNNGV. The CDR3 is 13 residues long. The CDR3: CASSSTGSYGYTF. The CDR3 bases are TGTGCCAGCAGCTCGACAGGGAGCTATGGCTACACCTTC. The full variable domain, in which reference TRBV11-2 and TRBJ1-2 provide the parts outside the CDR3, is EAGVAQSPRYKIIEKRQSVAFWCNPISGHATLYWYQQILGQGPKLLIQFQNNGVVDDSQLPKDRFSAERLKGVDSTLKIQPAKLEDSAVYLCASSSTGSYGYTFGSGTRLTVV.

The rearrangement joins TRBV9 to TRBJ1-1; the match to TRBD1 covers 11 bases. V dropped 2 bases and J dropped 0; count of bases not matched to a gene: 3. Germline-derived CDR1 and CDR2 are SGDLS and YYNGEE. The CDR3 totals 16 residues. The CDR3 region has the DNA TGTGCCAGCAGCGTTGGACAGGGGGCGGTGAACACTGAAGCTTTCTTT. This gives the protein CASSVGQGAVNTEAFF.

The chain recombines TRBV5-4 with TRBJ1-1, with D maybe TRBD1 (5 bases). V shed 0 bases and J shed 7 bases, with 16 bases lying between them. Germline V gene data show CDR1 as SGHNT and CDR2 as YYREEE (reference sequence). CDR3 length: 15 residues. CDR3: CASSLGAGPLSEAFF. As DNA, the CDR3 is TGTGCCAGCAGCTTGGGGGCAGGGCCTTTAAGTGAAGCTTTCTTT.

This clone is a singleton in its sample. The CDR3 DNA sequence: TGTGCCAGCAGCTTAGGGACAGGCTACGAGCAGTACTTC. It specifies CASSLGTGYEQYF. V gene TRBV7-2 combines with J gene TRBJ2-7, with TRBD1 identical over 7 bases. This CDR3 has 13 amino acids. V lost 1 base and J lost 3; bases outside the gene matches: 0. In germline, CDR1 is SGHTA, CDR2 FQGNSA.

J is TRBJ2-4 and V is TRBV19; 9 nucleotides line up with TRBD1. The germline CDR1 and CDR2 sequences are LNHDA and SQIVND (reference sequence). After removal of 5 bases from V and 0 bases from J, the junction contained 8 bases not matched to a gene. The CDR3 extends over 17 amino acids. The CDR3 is CASSSKGQGLAKNIQYF. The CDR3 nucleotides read TGTGCCAGTAGTTCCAAGGGACAGGGATTAGCCAAAAACATTCAGTACTTC.

The CDR3 DNA reads as TGTGCCAGCAGCTTAACCAGGGACAGGGGGACTATAGGTGCCAACGTCCTGACTTTC. As protein: CASSLTRDRGTIGANVLTF. The rearrangement joins TRBV7-3 to TRBJ2-6, with 11 positions matching TRBD1. V lost 0 bases, J lost 7 bases, and 11 bases stayed unmatched. This CDR3 region has 19 residues. Per the germline V gene, CDR1 is SGHTA and CDR2 is FQGTGA.

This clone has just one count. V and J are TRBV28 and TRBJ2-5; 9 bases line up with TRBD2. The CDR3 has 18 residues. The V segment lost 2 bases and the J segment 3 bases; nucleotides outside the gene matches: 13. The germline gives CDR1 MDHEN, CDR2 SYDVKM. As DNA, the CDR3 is TGTGCCAGCAGTTTACCCCGTAGAGGACTAGCGCCAGAAGAGACCCAGTACTTC. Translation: CASSLPRRGLAPEETQYF.

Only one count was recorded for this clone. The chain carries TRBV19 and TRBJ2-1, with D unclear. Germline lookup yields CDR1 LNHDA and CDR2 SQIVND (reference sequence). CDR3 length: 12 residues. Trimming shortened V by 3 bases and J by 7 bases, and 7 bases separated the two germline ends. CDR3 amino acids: CASSMFSNEQFF. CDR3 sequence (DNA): TGTGCCAGTAGTATGTTCTCTAATGAGCAGTTCTTC.

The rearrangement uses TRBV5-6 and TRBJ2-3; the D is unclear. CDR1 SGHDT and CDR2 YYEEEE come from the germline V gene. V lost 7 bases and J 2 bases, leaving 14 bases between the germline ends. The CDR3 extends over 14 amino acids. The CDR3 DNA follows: TGTGCCAGCTGCGGCCGGCAGCTCACAGATACGCAGTATTTT. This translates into CASCGRQLTDTQYF.

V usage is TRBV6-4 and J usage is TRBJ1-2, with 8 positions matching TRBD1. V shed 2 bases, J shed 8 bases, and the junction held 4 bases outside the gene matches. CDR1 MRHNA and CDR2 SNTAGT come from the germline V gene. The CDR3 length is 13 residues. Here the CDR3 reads CASSDPPGGGYTF. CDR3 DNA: TGTGCCAGCAGTGACCCCCCAGGGGGCGGCTACACCTTC.

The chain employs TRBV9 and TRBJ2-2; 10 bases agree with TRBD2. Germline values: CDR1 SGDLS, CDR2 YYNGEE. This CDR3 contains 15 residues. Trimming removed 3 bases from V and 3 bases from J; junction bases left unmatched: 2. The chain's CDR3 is CASSASGGYTGELFF. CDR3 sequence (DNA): TGTGCCAGCAGCGCTAGCGGGGGATACACCGGGGAGCTGTTTTTT.

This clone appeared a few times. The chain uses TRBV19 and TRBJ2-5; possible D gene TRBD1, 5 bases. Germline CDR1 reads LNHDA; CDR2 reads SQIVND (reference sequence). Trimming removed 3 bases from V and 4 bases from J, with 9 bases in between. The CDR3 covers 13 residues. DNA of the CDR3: TGTGCCAGTAGTATGGTAAGGGGAGAGACCCAGTACTTC. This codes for CASSMVRGETQYF. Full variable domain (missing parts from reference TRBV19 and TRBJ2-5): DGGITQSPKYLFRKEGQNVTLSCEQNLNHDAMYWYRQDPGQGLRLIYYSQIVNDFQKGDIAEGYSVSREKKESFPLTVTSAQKNPTAFYLCASSMVRGETQYFGPGTRLLVL.

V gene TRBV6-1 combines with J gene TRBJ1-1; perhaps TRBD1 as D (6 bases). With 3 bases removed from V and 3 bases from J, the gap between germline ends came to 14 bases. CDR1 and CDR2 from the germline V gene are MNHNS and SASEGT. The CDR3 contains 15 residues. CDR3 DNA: TGTGCCAGCAGTGAGGGAGGGGGTCGGGACACTGAAGCTTTCTTT. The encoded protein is CASSEGGGRDTEAFF.

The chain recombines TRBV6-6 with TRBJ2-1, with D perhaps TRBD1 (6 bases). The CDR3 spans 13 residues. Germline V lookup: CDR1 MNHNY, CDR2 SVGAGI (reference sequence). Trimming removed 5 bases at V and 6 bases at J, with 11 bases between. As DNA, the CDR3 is TGTGCCAGCAGTGATCGAGGGGGCAATGAGCAGTTCTTC. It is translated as CASSDRGGNEQFF.

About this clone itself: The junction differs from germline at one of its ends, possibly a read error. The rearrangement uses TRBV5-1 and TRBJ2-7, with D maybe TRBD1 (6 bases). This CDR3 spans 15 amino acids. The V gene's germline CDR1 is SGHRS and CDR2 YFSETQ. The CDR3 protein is CASSPQGQGPYEQYF. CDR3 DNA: TGTGCCAGCAGTCCTCAGGGGCAGGGGCCCTACGAGCAGTACTTC.

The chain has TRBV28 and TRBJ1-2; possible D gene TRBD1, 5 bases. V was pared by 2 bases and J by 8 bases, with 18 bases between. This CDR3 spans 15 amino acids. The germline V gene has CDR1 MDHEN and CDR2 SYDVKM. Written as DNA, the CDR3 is TGTGCCAGCAGTTTACCCGACAGTGTGCCTAAAGGCTACACCTTC. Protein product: CASSLPDSVPKGYTF.

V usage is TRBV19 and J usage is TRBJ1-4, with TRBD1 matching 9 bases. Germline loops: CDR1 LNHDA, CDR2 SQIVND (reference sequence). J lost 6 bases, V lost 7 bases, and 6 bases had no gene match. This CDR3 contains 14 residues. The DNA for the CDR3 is TGTGCCAGTACTCGGGACAGGGCGGATGAAAAACTGTTTTTT. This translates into CASTRDRADEKLFF.

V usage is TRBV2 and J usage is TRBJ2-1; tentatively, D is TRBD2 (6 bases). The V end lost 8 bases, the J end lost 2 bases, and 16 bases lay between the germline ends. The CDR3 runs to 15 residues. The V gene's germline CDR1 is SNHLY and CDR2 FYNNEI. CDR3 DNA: TGTGCCAGCCTACCTCCGGGACTTGCCTACAATGAGCAGTTCTTC. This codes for CASLPPGLAYNEQFF.

In DNA form, the CDR3 reads TGTGCCACCAGTGCCCCGGGACAGCCCTACGAGCAGTACTTC. It codes for CATSAPGQPYEQYF. The chain carries TRBV24-1 and TRBJ2-7, with TRBD1 matching over 7 bases. V trimming: 5 bases; J trimming: 2 bases; junction bases outside the gene matches: 5. The CDR3 runs to 14 residues. Germline values: CDR1 KGHDR, CDR2 SFDVKD.

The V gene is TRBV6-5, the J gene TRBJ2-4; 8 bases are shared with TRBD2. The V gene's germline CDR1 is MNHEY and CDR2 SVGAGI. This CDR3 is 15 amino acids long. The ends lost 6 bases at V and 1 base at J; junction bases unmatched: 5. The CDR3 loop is CASRASGSAKNIQYF. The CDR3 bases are TGTGCCAGCAGGGCCAGCGGGAGTGCCAAAAACATTCAGTACTTC.

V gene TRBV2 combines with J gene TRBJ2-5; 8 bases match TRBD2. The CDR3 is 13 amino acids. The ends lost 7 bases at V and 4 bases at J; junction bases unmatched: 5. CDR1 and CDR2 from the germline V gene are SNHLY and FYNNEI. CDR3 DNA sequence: TGTGCCAGCAATGGACTAGCTCGAGAGACCCAGTACTTC. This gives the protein CASNGLARETQYF.